This T cell receptor (beta chain) derives from a study of sequential checkpoint blockade in melanoma. Treatment noted: randomized to nivolumab then ipilimumab (arm A) or the reverse (arm B). The CDR3 is 14 amino acids. Between the trimmed V and J ends, which lost 4 bases and 8 bases, there was a span of 15 bases. Germline V gene data show CDR1 as SGDLS and CDR2 as YYNGEE. Profiled with immunoSEQ multiplex PCR; TCRdb holds only in-frame clones, not every one. This table has 40,000 or so clones, roughly 32% appearing once. The material sequenced was tumor tissue (inferred from file names), taken from a patient given nivolumab and ipilimumab in sequence. This clonotype was sampled from a human donor with melanoma. The rearrangement uses TRBV9 and TRBJ1-4; tentatively, D is TRBD1 (5 bases). CDR3 sequence: CASSTRSGDEKLFF. CDR3 DNA: TGTGCCAGCAGCACGCGGAGTGGGGACGAAAAACTGTTTTTT.